A selection of T cell receptor beta chains follows, all from one sample in a study of cytotoxic CD8 clonotypes in ibrutinib-treated CLL. The data were produced by immunoSEQ multiplex PCR, yet TCRdb's version contains in-frame clones alone and is incomplete. The table records 150,000 to 200,000 clones, about two thirds of them present only once. The sample here was PBMCs, taken after 24 months of ibrutinib treatment. The source of these receptors is a human donor with chronic lymphocytic leukemia. The CDR3 runs from the conserved cysteine through the conserved F or W.

cdr3_aa | v_call
CASSPYTGVTEAFF | TRBV18
CASSPRPPVAGGYNEQFF | TRBV4-3
CASSWTGGGLMNTEAFF | TRBV5-1
CSALLREQQFF | TRBV20-1
CASRPQGGPNYGYTF | TRBV28
CASTTVYEQYF | TRBV28
CASSYGLAEYNEQFF | TRBV11-2
CASSHGRKDGYTF | TRBV6-5
CASSLLSGRTETQYF | TRBV7-6
CASSQPRQELSTEAFF | TRBV18
CASSLVTGVNTGELFF | TRBV7-6
CSVRGEPQYAFF | TRBV29-1
CAWSPGFTALSGANVLTF | TRBV30
CASSLGAGGPPLQFF | TRBV5-1
CASSSFSGAAETQYF | TRBV6-6
CASSRSGSYEQYF | TRBV2
CASRHGGRGGYEQYF | TRBV11-2
CASRRDRAYEQYF | TRBV6-5
CASSQEGIRGSGNTIYF | TRBV4-3
CASSFTGTGVRREKLFF | TRBV27
CASAHLVSGSFDEQFF | TRBV27
CASSPDPIVPGSTDTQYF | TRBV27
CASSLDQSGELFF | TRBV11-3
CSVVLLRTGELFF | TRBV29-1
CASSLVASYEQYF | TRBV11-2
CASSLEAGVYGYTF | TRBV5-1
CASTPARQEVNEKLFF | TRBV7-9
CASTHQNTGELFF | TRBV7-9
CASSQVTENYGYTF | TRBV4-3
CAWSPRWGREKDSYEQYF | TRBV30
CASGLGAGQETQYF | TRBV12-5
CASGGSGYGYTF | TRBV2
CASSLGDTGELFF | TRBV11-2
CASSLAAQRDLPETQYF | TRBV11-2
CASSWGLAGRVSHNEQFF | TRBV27
CASRGQVTGELFF | TRBV11-3
CASSPQREGRDEQFF | TRBV9
CASSPRQGTQHF | TRBV6-5
CASSIGSRRINEQYF | TRBV19
CSVRQTPGLPNTGELFF | TRBV29-1
CASSPLGLAAPTDTQYF | TRBV18
CASSATGSSYEQYF | TRBV5-8
CATSSLGTGVSETQYF | TRBV15
CASSLAPDSYEQYF | TRBV5-1
CASSQRLAGGSDTQYF | TRBV5-4
CASSFSGSETQYF | TRBV5-1
CASSLHQQGYSSGNTIYF | TRBV28
CSANAGGNTEAFF | TRBV29-1
CASSAVGLAGGQLCNEQFF | TRBV10-1
CASSLVRVLTAPEELFF | TRBV11-3
CASSIWLAELSSGANVLTF | TRBV19
CASSLVGSGTFHEQFF | TRBV7-6
CASSLGSSGRAGQETQYF | TRBV5-1